This T cell receptor beta chain was identified during a study of blood T cells in healthy people across ages. Study-level points and caveats: Observed TCR beta diversity per million T cells went down as age went up. This fall followed a roughly linear course with age. Naive T cell percentage by flow cytometry tracked strongly with beta diversity.

PCR was performed a second time for 7 to 11 cycles using a sample-barcoded 5' primer and a J-beta primer mix. Per sample, CDR3-containing paired-end reads numbered at least 2.5 million. TCRdb analysed the 5' RACE reads with MiXCR anew, one entry per CDR3 protein. The table includes about 640,000 distinct CDR3 sequences, around 38% detected once. V lost 5 bases, J lost 7 bases, and 27 bases lay in between. The germline CDR1 and CDR2 sequences are SGHTA and FQGNSA. There are 17 residues in the CDR3. This clonotype was seen only a few times. The antigen is undetermined. This could be a read error, since a much larger clone is one nucleotide away. Each sample provided at least 5 micrograms of extracted total RNA.

The sequenced sample consisted of blood. The receptor's source is an elderly man in good health. The chain links TRBV7-2 to TRBJ2-7, with D hard to call. DNA of the CDR3: TGTGCCAGCAGCCCCTCCCTAACTACCGCAGGAATAAATGAGCAGTACTTC. Encoded protein: CASSPSLTTAGINEQYF.